This T cell receptor (beta chain) stems from a study of cytomegalovirus exposure and HLA in healthy donors. The wider study: T cells numbering about 180 million yielded 95 million to 140 million unique TCR beta sequences in an earlier analysis. Study-wide findings and caveats: TCR beta sequences reportedly predicted most subjects' HLA-A and HLA-B alleles accurately. Previously analyzed data showed that most TCR beta V segments were productive at a frequency of about 87% or about 30%.

This clone was recorded a few times. Its antigen is currently unknown. The CDR3 length is 13 residues. Losses at the gene ends were 8 bases for V and 6 bases for J; bases not matched to a gene: 6. CDR1 SNHLY and CDR2 FYNNEI come from the germline V gene. There were likely unrecorded immune exposures, though donors were nominally healthy when sampled. PCR used 60 Vbeta primers and 13 Jbeta primers. Assay used: immunoSEQ multiplex PCR; TCRdb lists only in-frame clones, some missing. The sample has just over 150,000 clones, around 79% seen once. The V gene is TRBV2, the J gene TRBJ1-2; 10 bases agree with TRBD1. This clonotype was obtained from a woman between 45 and 60 years old in good health and CMV-seropositive. The sequencing sample was made of PBMCs. CDR3 nucleotide sequence: TGTGCCAGCCGAAGACAGGGGGCGGATGGCTACACCTTC. Amino acids: CASRRQGADGYTF.